Listed below are T cell receptor beta chains from one sample, sequenced in a study of blood T cells in healthy people across ages. TCRdb processed the 5' RACE reads anew with MiXCR; each CDR3 protein has one entry. Of some 640,000 distinct CDR3 sequences detected, 45% to 50% appear once; the ten largest clones hold about a third. The sample was blood. The receptors were gathered from a woman aged 55-70 years in good health. The CDR3 runs from the conserved cysteine through the conserved F or W. D genes are given only for firm matches. A clone size is listed for some rows: how often the clone was seen (once, few, many), or a class if it is expanded.

cdr3_aa,cdr3_nt,clone_size,v_call,j_call,cdr3_length,d_call
CASSLVGAGVFDEQFF,TGTGCCAGCTCACTGGTTGGCGCGGGAGTATTCGATGAGCAGTTCTTC,NA,TRBV18,TRBJ2-1,16,TRBD2
CASSLTTSGISDTQYF,TGTGCCAGCAGCTTAACGACTAGCGGGATCTCGGATACGCAGTATTTT,once,TRBV7-3,TRBJ2-3,16,TRBD2
CASTLGQGTDTQYF,TGTGCCAGCACCCTAGGACAGGGCACAGATACGCAGTATTTT,NA,TRBV6-6,TRBJ2-3,14,TRBD1
CASSLLITDGEDTQYF,TGTGCCAGCAGTTTATTAATTACCGACGGGGAGGATACGCAGTATTTT,few,TRBV28,TRBJ2-3,16,NA
CASSSPQNTEAFF,TGCGCCAGCAGCTCCCCACAGAACACTGAAGCTTTCTTT,NA,TRBV5-1,TRBJ1-1,13,NA
CASSWSTYEQYF,TGTGCCAGCAGTTGGAGTACCTACGAGCAGTACTTC,NA,TRBV14,TRBJ2-7,12,NA
CASSLAVGEGYEQYF,TGTGCCAGCAGCTTAGCGGTGGGAGAGGGCTACGAGCAGTACTTC,few,TRBV7-2,TRBJ2-7,15,NA
CASSLGGRWGEQFF,TGTGCCAGCAGCTTAGGGGGGCGGTGGGGTGAGCAGTTCTTC,NA,TRBV7-2,TRBJ2-1,14,NA
CAWSLDRGGIIGYTF,TGTGCCTGGAGTCTAGACAGGGGGGGAATTATAGGCTACACCTTC,NA,TRBV30,TRBJ1-2,15,TRBD1
CATSQGGFRCNYGYTF,TGTGCCACCAGCCAAGGCGGTTTTCGGTGTAACTATGGCTACACCTTC,NA,TRBV15,TRBJ1-2,16,NA
CASSQGGLAGGREQYF,TGTGCCAGCAGCCAAGGGGGACTAGCGGGAGGTCGCGAGCAGTACTTC,few,TRBV7-2,TRBJ2-7,16,TRBD2
CSAPAGSLGRQFF,TGCAGCGCGCCGGCCGGATCCCTCGGAAGGCAGTTCTTC,few,TRBV29-1,TRBJ2-1,13,NA
CSARADSNQPQHF,TGCAGTGCTAGGGCAGATAGCAATCAGCCCCAGCATTTT,NA,TRBV20-1,TRBJ1-5,13,NA
CASSWGQGETQYF,TGTGCCAGCAGCTGGGGACAGGGGGAGACCCAGTACTTC,many,TRBV7-9,TRBJ2-5,13,TRBD1
CASKRGAYEQYF,TGTGCCAGTAAAAGGGGGGCCTACGAGCAGTACTTC,NA,TRBV28,TRBJ2-7,12,NA
CASSLGLAGGGETQYF,TGTGCCAGCAGTTTAGGACTAGCGGGAGGCGGAGAGACCCAGTACTTC,many,TRBV5-1,TRBJ2-5,16,TRBD2
CASSRLGGETQYF,TGTGCCAGCTCACGTCTCGGAGGGGAGACCCAGTACTTC,NA,TRBV18,TRBJ2-5,13,NA
CASSSNREPGANVLTF,TGCGCCAGCAGCAGCAACAGGGAGCCTGGGGCCAACGTCCTGACTTTC,few,TRBV5-1,TRBJ2-6,16,NA
CASSLTSGRYEQYF,TGTGCCAGCAGCCTGACTAGCGGTCGCTACGAGCAGTACTTC,many,TRBV6-1,TRBJ2-7,14,TRBD2
CASSWVITEAFF,TGTGCCAGCAGTTGGGTCATCACTGAAGCTTTCTTT,NA,TRBV6-6,TRBJ1-1,12,NA
CASSAINEQFF,TGTGCCAGCAGCGCCATTAATGAGCAGTTCTTC,NA,TRBV3-1,TRBJ2-1,11,NA
CASSRGTGAGELFF,TGTGCCAGCAGCCGCGGGACAGGGGCCGGGGAGCTGTTTTTT,once,TRBV6-2/TRBV6-3,TRBJ2-2,14,TRBD1
CSARLAGGFTDTQYF,TGCAGTGCTAGACTAGCGGGGGGGTTCACAGATACGCAGTATTTT,many,TRBV20-1,TRBJ2-3,15,TRBD2
CASSSSGMSTDTQYF,TGTGCCAGCAGCTCTAGCGGGATGAGCACAGATACGCAGTATTTT,NA,TRBV7-3,TRBJ2-3,15,TRBD2
CSALVTGLYNEQFF,TGCAGCGCCCTAGTCACAGGGCTTTACAATGAGCAGTTCTTC,NA,TRBV29-1,TRBJ2-1,14,NA
CSARDSGKGEETQYF,TGCAGTGCTAGAGATAGCGGGAAGGGAGAAGAGACCCAGTACTTC,NA,TRBV20-1,TRBJ2-5,15,TRBD2
CASSQGQGWYEQYF,TGTGCCAGCAGCCAAGGGCAGGGGTGGTACGAGCAGTACTTC,NA,TRBV3-1,TRBJ2-7,14,NA
CASSHRLGKITSGKSYNEQFF,TGTGCCAGCAGCCATCGATTAGGAAAAATAACTAGCGGGAAGTCCTACAATGAGCAGTTCTTC,NA,TRBV7-8,TRBJ2-1,21,TRBD2
CSALTSGETQYF,TGCAGTGCTCTAACTAGCGGAGAGACCCAGTACTTC,NA,TRBV20-1,TRBJ2-5,12,TRBD2
CASSYGRSPNYGYTF,TGTGCCAGCAGTTACGGTCGCAGTCCTAACTATGGCTACACCTTC,NA,TRBV6-6,TRBJ1-2,15,NA
CSVAGTSGNTGELFF,TGCAGCGTCGCCGGGACTAGCGGGAACACCGGGGAGCTGTTTTTT,NA,TRBV29-1,TRBJ2-2,15,TRBD2
CSATPSSYEQYF,TGCAGTGCTACACCGTCCTCCTACGAGCAGTACTTC,few,TRBV20-1,TRBJ2-7,12,NA
CGGDGTSSYEQYF,TGCGGCGGTGACGGGACTAGCTCCTACGAGCAGTACTTC,NA,TRBV29-1,TRBJ2-7,13,TRBD2
CASSFPDSAEAFF,TGCGCCAGCAGCTTCCCAGATAGTGCTGAAGCTTTCTTT,NA,TRBV5-1,TRBJ1-1,13,NA
CASSLGQGAAEAFF,TGTGCCAGCAGTTTGGGACAGGGGGCCGCTGAAGCTTTCTTT,few,TRBV6-2/TRBV6-3,TRBJ1-1,14,TRBD1
CASSQVGSRSETQYF,TGCGCCAGCAGCCAAGTTGGAAGTAGATCGGAGACCCAGTACTTC,few,TRBV4-3,TRBJ2-5,15,NA
CASSKVGASTDTQYF,TGTGCCAGCAGCAAAGTAGGCGCTAGCACAGATACGCAGTATTTT,few,TRBV7-2,TRBJ2-3,15,NA
CASNREGVNTEAFF,TGTGCCAGCAACAGGGAAGGGGTGAACACTGAAGCTTTCTTT,NA,TRBV6-2/TRBV6-3,TRBJ1-1,14,NA
CASSQDSSRGAGEKLFF,TGTGCCAGCAGCCAAGATTCTTCCCGGGGGGCGGGGGAAAAACTGTTTTTT,NA,TRBV4-2,TRBJ1-4,17,NA
CSASLAQNIQYF,TGCAGCGCCTCTCTGGCCCAAAACATTCAGTACTTC,many,TRBV29-1,TRBJ2-4,12,NA
CASSQETTSRTDTQYF,TGCGCCAGCAGCCAAGAAACGACTAGCAGAACAGATACGCAGTATTTT,NA,TRBV4-3,TRBJ2-3,16,TRBD2
CSERGTDPYEQYF,TGCAGTGAAAGGGGGACAGACCCCTACGAGCAGTACTTC,NA,TRBV20-1,TRBJ2-7,13,TRBD1
CASSLSAGILYGYTF,TGTGCCAGCAGTTTGTCCGCGGGGATCCTCTATGGCTACACCTTC,NA,TRBV12-3/TRBV12-4,TRBJ1-2,15,NA
CASSEEQPGRNEQFF,TGTGCCAGCAGCGAAGAGCAACCAGGGAGAAATGAGCAGTTCTTC,few,TRBV9,TRBJ2-1,15,NA
CSARDFGYEQYF,TGCAGTGCTAGAGATTTCGGGTACGAGCAGTACTTC,few,TRBV20-1,TRBJ2-7,12,NA
CASSPTMNTEAFF,TGCGCCAGCAGCCCGACCATGAACACTGAAGCTTTCTTT,NA,TRBV5-1,TRBJ1-1,13,NA
CASTPSATSPLHF,TGTGCCAGCACCCCCTCGGCGACTTCACCCCTCCACTTT,NA,TRBV6-6,TRBJ1-6,13,NA
CASTPRHLNTEAFF,TGTGCCAGCACCCCCAGGCACCTGAACACTGAAGCTTTCTTT,NA,TRBV2,TRBJ1-1,14,NA
CANSQGKGSGEQYF,TGTGCCAACAGCCAAGGGAAGGGTTCGGGCGAGCAGTACTTC,NA,TRBV7-9,TRBJ2-7,14,NA
CASSLEEGAQGYTF,TGCGCCAGCAGCTTGGAGGAGGGGGCCCAGGGCTACACCTTC,NA,TRBV5-1,TRBJ1-2,14,TRBD1
CASSPQLRTEAFF,TGTGCCAGCAGCCCTCAGTTACGCACTGAAGCTTTCTTT,NA,TRBV7-2,TRBJ1-1,13,NA
CSARDSAVGNSPLHF,TGCAGTGCTAGAGATTCGGCCGTGGGCAATTCACCCCTCCACTTT,NA,TRBV20-1,TRBJ1-6,15,NA
CSASSPLAKETQYF,TGCAGTGCTAGCTCCCCACTAGCCAAAGAGACCCAGTACTTC,few,TRBV20-1,TRBJ2-5,14,NA